This TCR beta chain comes out of a study of T cells in Graves' hyperthyroidism and ophthalmopathy. Patients aged 18 to 65 had newly diagnosed hyperthyroidism of under 2 months' duration. The V gene's germline CDR1 is SQVTM and CDR2 ANQGSEA. The CDR3 length is 13 residues. Trimming took off 3 bases at V and 2 bases at J, with 8 bases between the two ends. This clonotype was counted ten times or more. The antigen remains undetermined. The TCR beta CDR3 regions underwent amplification using RNA transcripts as the source. HTBI primers were the set used in a first-round RT-PCR of the TCR CDR3. MiXCR, run by TCRdb on the multiplex PCR reads, gives a single entry per CDR3 protein. The sample carries hundreds of thousands of distinct CDR3 sequences, approximately 40% recorded once. Findings and limits, study-wide: Most clonotypes expanded in thyroid above 0.001 were likewise present in blood.

The gene calls are TRBV29-1 and TRBJ1-3, with TRBD1 as a possible D gene (6 bases). The sequence was obtained from a man aged 18-30 years with Graves' hyperthyroidism. The sequenced sample was blood. The CDR3 here is CSVDGGPGNTIYF. Here the CDR3 DNA reads TGCAGCGTTGACGGGGGGCCTGGAAACACCATATATTTT.